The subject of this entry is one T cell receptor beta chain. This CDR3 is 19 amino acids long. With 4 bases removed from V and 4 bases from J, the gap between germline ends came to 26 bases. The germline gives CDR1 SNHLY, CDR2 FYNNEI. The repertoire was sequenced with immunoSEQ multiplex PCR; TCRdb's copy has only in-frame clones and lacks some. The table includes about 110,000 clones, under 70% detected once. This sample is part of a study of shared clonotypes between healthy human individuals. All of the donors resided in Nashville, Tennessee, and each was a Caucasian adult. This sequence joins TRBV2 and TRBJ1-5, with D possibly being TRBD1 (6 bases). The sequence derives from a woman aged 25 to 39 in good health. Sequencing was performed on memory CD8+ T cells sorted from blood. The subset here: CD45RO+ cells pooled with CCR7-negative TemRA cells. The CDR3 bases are TGTGCCAGCAGTGGGAAACGGAGCTTCGGACAGACACATAATCAGCCCCAGCATTTT. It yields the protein CASSGKRSFGQTHNQPQHF.